A selection of T cell receptor beta chains follows, all from one sample in a study of T-cell reconstitution after alpha-beta-depleted transplantation in children. MiXCR, run by TCRdb on the PCR reads, gives a single entry per CDR3 protein. The repertoire holds approximately 270,000 distinct CDR3 sequences, with roughly a quarter as singletons. The specimen comprised PBMCs, mostly from graft donor cells, sampled 360 days after TCRalphabeta/CD19-depleted stem cell transplant. Receptors were obtained from a female patient aged 2 to 10 who had a stem cell transplant for congenital amegakaryocytic thrombocytopenia, so the T cells may come from the graft donor. Each CDR3 is given with its conserved first and last residue. The D gene is left open where the match is weak. Only part of the rows carry a size: once, few, many, or a class if the clone is expanded.

clone_size: -; j_call: TRBJ2-1; d_call: -; v_call: TRBV20-1; cdr3_nt: TGCAGTGCTACCGGGGACCGCTCCTACAATGAGCAGTTCTTC; cdr3_aa: CSATGDRSYNEQFF
clone_size: -; j_call: TRBJ2-1; d_call: -; v_call: TRBV7-6; cdr3_nt: TGTGCCAGCAGCTTAGTAACAGGGTTTATCGATGAGCAGTTCTTC; cdr3_aa: CASSLVTGFIDEQFF
clone_size: -; j_call: TRBJ2-1; d_call: -; v_call: TRBV12-3/TRBV12-4; cdr3_nt: TGTGCCAGCAGTACCCAATTTGAGCAGTTCTTC; cdr3_aa: CASSTQFEQFF
clone_size: once; j_call: TRBJ2-1; d_call: TRBD2; v_call: TRBV12-3/TRBV12-4; cdr3_nt: TGTGCCAGCAAACCGGGACTAACCTACAATGAGCAGTTCTTC; cdr3_aa: CASKPGLTYNEQFF
clone_size: -; j_call: TRBJ2-4; d_call: -; v_call: TRBV4-2; cdr3_nt: TGTGCCAGCAGCCAAGATGCGACAGCCAAAAACATTCAGTACTTC; cdr3_aa: CASSQDATAKNIQYF
clone_size: few; j_call: TRBJ2-5; d_call: -; v_call: TRBV28; cdr3_nt: TGTGCCAGCCGGACCGGACAGCAAGAGACCCAGTACTTC; cdr3_aa: CASRTGQQETQYF
clone_size: few; j_call: TRBJ2-3; d_call: -; v_call: TRBV19; cdr3_nt: TGTGCCAGTAGTATCCGAGACATCAACACAGATACGCAGTATTTT; cdr3_aa: CASSIRDINTDTQYF
clone_size: few; j_call: TRBJ1-1; d_call: -; v_call: TRBV12-3/TRBV12-4; cdr3_nt: TGTGCCAGCAGTTCCCACGGGATAATGAACACTGAAGCTTTCTTT; cdr3_aa: CASSSHGIMNTEAFF
clone_size: -; j_call: TRBJ2-6; d_call: -; v_call: TRBV29-1; cdr3_nt: TGCAGCGTTACAGCCTCTGGGGCCAACGTCCTGACTTTC; cdr3_aa: CSVTASGANVLTF
clone_size: few; j_call: TRBJ1-2; d_call: TRBD1; v_call: TRBV2; cdr3_nt: TGTGCCAGCCCCGAGGACAGGAACTATGGCTACACCTTC; cdr3_aa: CASPEDRNYGYTF
clone_size: -; j_call: TRBJ2-6; d_call: -; v_call: TRBV11-2; cdr3_nt: TGTGCCAGCAGCTTAGTGTCATACGCTATCTCTGGGGCCAACGTCCTGACTTTC; cdr3_aa: CASSLVSYAISGANVLTF
clone_size: -; j_call: TRBJ1-2; d_call: -; v_call: TRBV7-2; cdr3_nt: TGTGCCAGCAGCTTAGGGCGGATCCCTGTTGGCTACACCTTC; cdr3_aa: CASSLGRIPVGYTF
clone_size: few; j_call: TRBJ2-4; d_call: TRBD2; v_call: TRBV3-1; cdr3_nt: TGTGCCAGCAGCCAACTAGCGGGGGGCATAGCCAAAAACATTCAGTACTTC; cdr3_aa: CASSQLAGGIAKNIQYF
clone_size: once; j_call: TRBJ2-1; d_call: TRBD2; v_call: TRBV5-1; cdr3_nt: TGCGCCAGCAGCGACCGGACTAGCGGTGCCTACAATGAGCAGTTCTTC; cdr3_aa: CASSDRTSGAYNEQFF
clone_size: -; j_call: TRBJ2-1; d_call: -; v_call: TRBV10-3; cdr3_nt: TGTGCCATCTTATCCCCGGACGGATCTGAGCAGTTCTTC; cdr3_aa: CAILSPDGSEQFF
clone_size: many; j_call: TRBJ2-2; d_call: -; v_call: TRBV4-1; cdr3_nt: TGCGCCAGCAGCCAAGTGTGGGGAGTCCCCGGGAACACCGGGGAGCTGTTTTTT; cdr3_aa: CASSQVWGVPGNTGELFF
clone_size: few; j_call: TRBJ2-2; d_call: TRBD2; v_call: TRBV3-1; cdr3_nt: TGTGCCAGCAGAGCGGGACTAGCGAACACCGGGGAGCTGTTTTTT; cdr3_aa: CASRAGLANTGELFF
clone_size: few; j_call: TRBJ1-1; d_call: TRBD1; v_call: TRBV6-5; cdr3_nt: TGTGCCAGCAGATCGGACAGGGGGCGAAATTCTGAAGCTTTCTTT; cdr3_aa: CASRSDRGRNSEAFF
clone_size: many; j_call: TRBJ2-1; d_call: TRBD2; v_call: TRBV25-1; cdr3_nt: TGTGCCAGCAGTGACGTGACTAGCGGGAGCAATGAGCAGTTCTTC; cdr3_aa: CASSDVTSGSNEQFF
clone_size: -; j_call: TRBJ2-2; d_call: TRBD2; v_call: TRBV4-1; cdr3_nt: TGCGCCAGCAGCCAAGATCAGAGCGGGAGACCCCGCACCGGGGAGCTGTTTTTT; cdr3_aa: CASSQDQSGRPRTGELFF
clone_size: few; j_call: TRBJ2-1; d_call: TRBD1; v_call: TRBV24-1; cdr3_nt: TGTGCCACCAGTGATTTGCGGGGGGACAGGGGCGTCCTGAATGAGCAGTTCTTC; cdr3_aa: CATSDLRGDRGVLNEQFF
clone_size: -; j_call: TRBJ2-7; d_call: -; v_call: TRBV6-5; cdr3_nt: TGTGCCAGCAGTTACTCGAAGGCGCGCGGGCCTTACGAGCAGTACTTC; cdr3_aa: CASSYSKARGPYEQYF
clone_size: -; j_call: TRBJ1-5; d_call: -; v_call: TRBV12-3/TRBV12-4; cdr3_nt: TGTGCCAGCAGTTTGGCTCGGGGGCCGGCTAGGGGCAATCAGCCCCAGCATTTT; cdr3_aa: CASSLARGPARGNQPQHF
clone_size: few; j_call: TRBJ2-1; d_call: -; v_call: TRBV7-9; cdr3_nt: TGTGCCAGCAGCTTAGCCGGAGGACGGCCGTGGGACTTC; cdr3_aa: CASSLAGGRPWDF
clone_size: few; j_call: TRBJ2-5; d_call: -; v_call: TRBV7-3; cdr3_nt: TGTGCCAGCAGCCCAACCGTGGGGGAGACCCAGTACTTC; cdr3_aa: CASSPTVGETQYF
clone_size: -; j_call: TRBJ2-7; d_call: -; v_call: TRBV12-3/TRBV12-4; cdr3_nt: TGTGCCAGCAGTTTAGGGGCGGACGAGCAGTACTTC; cdr3_aa: CASSLGADEQYF
clone_size: -; j_call: TRBJ2-2; d_call: -; v_call: TRBV23-1; cdr3_nt: TGCGCCAGCAGCCACAGGGAGAGCACCGGGGAGCTGTTTTTT; cdr3_aa: CASSHRESTGELFF
clone_size: -; j_call: TRBJ1-4; d_call: TRBD1; v_call: TRBV7-6; cdr3_nt: TGTGCCAGCAGCTTGGTTCCAGGGGGAGGGTCTGAAAAACTGTTTTTT; cdr3_aa: CASSLVPGGGSEKLFF
clone_size: -; j_call: TRBJ1-6; d_call: -; v_call: TRBV20-1; cdr3_nt: TGCAGTGCTAGGGGCGAGGGAGGGATCGATTCACCCCTCCACTTT; cdr3_aa: CSARGEGGIDSPLHF
clone_size: -; j_call: TRBJ2-2; d_call: -; v_call: TRBV12-3/TRBV12-4; cdr3_nt: TGTGCCAGCAGTTTCAGGGGCGCGGGGGCGCCCGGGGAGCTGTTTTTT; cdr3_aa: CASSFRGAGAPGELFF
clone_size: few; j_call: TRBJ2-1; d_call: -; v_call: TRBV7-9; cdr3_nt: TGTGCCAGCAGCAGTAGCGCGGCCAGCGCCAATGAGCAGTTCTTC; cdr3_aa: CASSSSAASANEQFF